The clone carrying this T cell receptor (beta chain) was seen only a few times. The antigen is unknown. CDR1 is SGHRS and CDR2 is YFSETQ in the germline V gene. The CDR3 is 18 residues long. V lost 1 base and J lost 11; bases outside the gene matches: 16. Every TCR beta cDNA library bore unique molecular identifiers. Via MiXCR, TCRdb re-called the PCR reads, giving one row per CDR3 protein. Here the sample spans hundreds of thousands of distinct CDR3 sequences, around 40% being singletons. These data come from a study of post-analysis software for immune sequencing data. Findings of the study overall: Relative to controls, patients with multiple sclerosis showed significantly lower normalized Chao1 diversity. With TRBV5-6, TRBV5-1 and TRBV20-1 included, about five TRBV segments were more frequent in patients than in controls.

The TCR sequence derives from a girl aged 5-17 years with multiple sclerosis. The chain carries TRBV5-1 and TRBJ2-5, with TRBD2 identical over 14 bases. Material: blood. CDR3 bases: TGCGCCAGCAGCTTGTTTGGGACTAGCGGGAGAGGGGGGCGTGAGCAGTACTTC. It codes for CASSLFGTSGRGGREQYF.